The rows below give T cell receptor beta chains drawn from one sample of a study of OX40 agonist ivuxolimab in advanced cancers. The table came from immunoSEQ multiplex PCR; TCRdb's copy has only in-frame clones and leaves some out. Of under 90,000 clones listed, 85% to 95% are singletons. The sample was CD4+ or CD8+ T cells sorted from blood, taken in a trial of the OX40 agonist ivuxolimab. Receptors originate from an adult with an advanced solid tumor such as melanoma, head and neck, liver or kidney cancer. Both conserved end residues are part of each CDR3.

v_call,j_call,cdr3_aa
TRBV19,TRBJ2-6,CASTDTGTGYFGANVLTF
TRBV28,TRBJ2-3,CASNAPGLAGVDTQYF
TRBV19,TRBJ2-7,CASSIGGVRGEQYF
TRBV11-2,TRBJ2-1,CASSLDSPYNEQFF
TRBV5-4,TRBJ2-3,CASSTRLAGAVDTQYF
TRBV2,TRBJ2-5,CASSEPSGENQETQYF
TRBV7-9,TRBJ2-7,CASSREVYEQYF
TRBV2,TRBJ1-6,CASSDRTSRLSPLHF
TRBV18,TRBJ2-1,CASSGTSGGTSYNEQFF
TRBV4-2,TRBJ2-7,CASSLGREGYEQYF
TRBV7-8,TRBJ2-7,CASSYEAGSGEQYF
TRBV30,TRBJ2-3,CAWSFFGPRRKDTQYF
TRBV5-4,TRBJ2-3,CASSLQGLLAGGSDTQYF
TRBV6-1,TRBJ1-4,CASSSTRRREEKLFF
TRBV11-2,TRBJ2-7,CASTQEGISGEQYF
TRBV29-1,TRBJ2-3,CSVEGGQGRDTQYF
TRBV28,TRBJ1-2,CASTFNPDGGYTF
TRBV6-6,TRBJ2-2,CASSPLAGPTGELFF
TRBV5-1,TRBJ1-1,CASSFGKQGAANTEAFF
TRBV18,TRBJ2-3,CASSNGQGDTQYF